This TCR beta chain was found in a study of T cell changes during pregnancy in multiple sclerosis. Generated by immunoSEQ multiplex PCR, the TCRdb table keeps only in-frame clones and is missing some. Found here are about 40,000 clones, more than 90% of them singletons; the top ten hold around 5.5%. V lost 4 bases and J 2 bases, leaving 14 bases between the germline ends. There are 15 residues in the CDR3. The germline V gene has CDR1 MNHEY and CDR2 SVGAGI. This sequence was found in a female donor with multiple sclerosis, enrolled in a pregnancy study. The rearrangement links TRBV6-5 to TRBJ1-2; D call uncertain. Here the sequenced sample was CD8+ T cells from peripheral blood mononuclear cells, taken in the third trimester of pregnancy. This CDR3 is CASSSSASWNYGYTF. The CDR3 coding sequence is TGTGCCAGCAGTTCGTCAGCGTCCTGGAACTATGGCTACACCTTC.